The sequence of this TCR beta chain was determined in a study of blood T cell repertoires in COVID-19 (dated by TCRdb to about 2020). In the study overall: Collaborator samples came from the United States, Italy and Spain and covered acute and convalescent phases of COVID-19. The material from the prospective study consisted of cDNA or gDNA derived from T cells, B-cell-depleted T cells, or PBMCs. Subjects who had been exposed to COVID-19, were actively infected with it, or had recovered from it provided the deeply sampled blood TCRbeta repertoires that made up the dataset. The repertoires were released in a freely available public database meant as a resource for research on the immune response to SARS-CoV-2. The samples were drawn from two sources: the first 160 participants of the ongoing ImmuneRACE study, and 1,000 to 1,500 subjects contributed by 6 global collaborators. Nearly every sample came with metadata listing a de-identified subject ID, COVID-19 status, age in years and sex. Where available, HLA class I and class II types were obtained from metadata supplied by the sample provider rather than from assay-based typing.

The immunoSEQ Assay, a bias-controlled multiplex PCR, was used to amplify TCRbeta CDR3 regions from genomic DNA. For the original study's pipeline: The number of nucleated cells in each sample was estimated from the amplification of reference gene primers within the assay. To quantify the absolute abundance of each unique TCRbeta CDR3 rearrangement, sequence reads were collapsed and filtered. For each sample, productive Simpson clonality was calculated by taking the square root of Simpson's diversity index across productive rearrangements. TCRdb stores this immuneACCESS table with in-frame sequences only. Part of the clones is absent; in the studies checked, under half of the shortfall reflects unresolved V genes, and no reason is known for the rest. Clonal size and the V and J genes are those of that table, whereas D and trimming came from the DNA. A total of approximately 170,000 clones appear in this sample, about 89% of them only once. The ten largest clonotypes hold 1.5% to 2% of the sample.

Another Seattle source contributed samples from volunteer blood donors who had recovered from COVID-19. Each collaborating institution followed its own protocols to collect whole blood in K2EDTA tubes. For TCRbeta analysis, collaborator samples were shipped as frozen whole blood, as isolated PBMCs, or as DNA extracted from either sample type. The CDR3 covers 16 residues, taking in both the cysteine and the phenylalanine. This entry keeps only the CDR3 DNA: 48 bases, framed from base 1. V trim: 0 bases; J trim: 5 bases; unmatched bases: 8. CDR1 LGHNA and CDR2 YSLEER are derived from the germline V gene. Results the study describes overall, beyond this receptor: The amount of clinical and demographic metadata varied by source and participant and was provided uncurated.

Concerning this clone itself: The clone's antigen remains unknown. Base qualities were left out, and no much larger clone turns up one base away.

The clonotype comes from a man younger than 35 who had recovered from COVID-19. Recombination linked TRBV4-3 to TRBJ2-3; 7 bases in between match TRBD2. The sequenced material came from peripheral blood. The bases read TGCGCCAGCAGCCAAGATGACACCTTAGCGGGAGATACGCAGTATTTT. Protein translation: CASSQDDTLAGDTQYF.